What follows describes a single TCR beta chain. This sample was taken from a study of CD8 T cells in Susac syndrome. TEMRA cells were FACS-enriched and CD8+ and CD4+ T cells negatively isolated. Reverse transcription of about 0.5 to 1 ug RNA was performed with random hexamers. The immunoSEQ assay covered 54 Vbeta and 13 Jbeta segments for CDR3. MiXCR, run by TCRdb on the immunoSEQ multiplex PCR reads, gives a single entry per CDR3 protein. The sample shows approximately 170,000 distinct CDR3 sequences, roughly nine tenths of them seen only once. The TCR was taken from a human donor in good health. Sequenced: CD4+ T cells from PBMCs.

The CDR3 DNA reads TGCGCCAGCAGACCCGAGGGGGATAGCAATCAGCCCCAGCATTTT. Encoded protein: CASRPEGDSNQPQHF. The chain carries TRBV5-1 and TRBJ1-5, with D possibly matching TRBD1 (6 bases). Trimming left V 5 bases short and J 0 bases short, with 12 bases between. From germline, CDR1 is SGHRS and CDR2 YFSETQ. This CDR3 spans 15 amino acids.